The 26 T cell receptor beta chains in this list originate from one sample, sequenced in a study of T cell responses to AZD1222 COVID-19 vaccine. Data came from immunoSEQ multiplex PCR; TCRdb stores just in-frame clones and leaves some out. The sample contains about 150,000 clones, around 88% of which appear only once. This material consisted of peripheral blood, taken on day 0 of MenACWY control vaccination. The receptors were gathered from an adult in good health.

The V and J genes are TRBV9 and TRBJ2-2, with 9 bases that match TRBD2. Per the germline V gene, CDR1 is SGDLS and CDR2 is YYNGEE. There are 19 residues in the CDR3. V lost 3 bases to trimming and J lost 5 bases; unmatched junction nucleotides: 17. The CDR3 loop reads CASSARGGSVAGDTGELFF. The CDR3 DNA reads TGTGCCAGCAGCGCGAGGGGGGGCTCGGTAGCGGGAGATACCGGGGAGCTGTTTTTT.

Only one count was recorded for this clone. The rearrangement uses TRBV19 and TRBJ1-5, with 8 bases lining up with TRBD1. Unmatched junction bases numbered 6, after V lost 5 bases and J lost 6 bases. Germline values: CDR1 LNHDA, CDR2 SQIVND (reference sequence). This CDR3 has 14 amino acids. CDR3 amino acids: CASSRTGTPQPQHF. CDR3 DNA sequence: TGTGCCAGTAGTCGGACAGGGACGCCTCAGCCCCAGCATTTT.

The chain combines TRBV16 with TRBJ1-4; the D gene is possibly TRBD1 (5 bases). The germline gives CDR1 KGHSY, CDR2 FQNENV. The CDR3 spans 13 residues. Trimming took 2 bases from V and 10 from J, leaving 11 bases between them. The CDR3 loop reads CASSQTRQGKLFF. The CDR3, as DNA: TGTGCCAGCAGCCAAACAAGGCAGGGAAAACTGTTTTTT.

Written as DNA, the CDR3 is TGTGCCACCCGAGGGACGGCGAACACTGAAGCTTTCTTT. Protein: CATRGTANTEAFF. This chain links TRBV24-1 with TRBJ1-1, with a possible D match to TRBD1 (5 bases). The CDR3 consists of 13 residues. The V gene's germline CDR1 is KGHDR and CDR2 SFDVKD. Trimming removed 9 bases at V and 1 base at J, with 11 bases between.

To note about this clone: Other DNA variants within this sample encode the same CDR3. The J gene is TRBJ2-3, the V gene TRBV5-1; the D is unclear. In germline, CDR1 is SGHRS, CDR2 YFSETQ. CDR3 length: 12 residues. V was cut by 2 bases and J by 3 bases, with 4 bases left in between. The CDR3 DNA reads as TGCGCCAGCAGCTTCAGTACAGATACGCAGTATTTT. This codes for CASSFSTDTQYF. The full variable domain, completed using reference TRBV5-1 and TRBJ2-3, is KAGVTQTPRYLIKTRGQQVTLSCSPISGHRSVSWYQQTPGQGLQFLFEYFSETQRNKGNFPGRFSGRQFSNSRSEMNVSTLELGDSALYLCASSFSTDTQYFGPGTRLTVL.

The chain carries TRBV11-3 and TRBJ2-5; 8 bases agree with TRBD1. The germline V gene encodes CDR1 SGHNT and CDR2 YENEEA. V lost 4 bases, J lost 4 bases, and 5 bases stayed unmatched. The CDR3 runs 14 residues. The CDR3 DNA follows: TGTGCCAGCAGCTCAGGGGGCTGGGGAGAGACCCAGTACTTC. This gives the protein CASSSGGWGETQYF.

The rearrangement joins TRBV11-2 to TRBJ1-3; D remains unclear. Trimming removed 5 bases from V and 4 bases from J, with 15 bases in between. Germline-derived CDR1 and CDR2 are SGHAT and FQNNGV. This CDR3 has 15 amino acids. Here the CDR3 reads CASSHPITTGNTIYF. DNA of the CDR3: TGTGCCAGCAGCCACCCAATTACAACAGGAAACACCATATATTTT.

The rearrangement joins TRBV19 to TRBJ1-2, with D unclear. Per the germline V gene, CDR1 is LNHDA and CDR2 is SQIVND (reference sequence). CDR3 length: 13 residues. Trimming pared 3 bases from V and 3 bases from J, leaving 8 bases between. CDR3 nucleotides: TGTGCCAGTAGTATCCCTCTCGACTATGGCTACACCTTC. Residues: CASSIPLDYGYTF.

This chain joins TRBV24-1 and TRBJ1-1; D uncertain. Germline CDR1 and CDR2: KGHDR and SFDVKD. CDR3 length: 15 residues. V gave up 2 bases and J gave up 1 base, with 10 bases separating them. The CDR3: CATSDSRTGNTEAFF. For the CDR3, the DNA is TGTGCCACCAGTGATTCGCGGACGGGGAACACTGAAGCTTTCTTT.

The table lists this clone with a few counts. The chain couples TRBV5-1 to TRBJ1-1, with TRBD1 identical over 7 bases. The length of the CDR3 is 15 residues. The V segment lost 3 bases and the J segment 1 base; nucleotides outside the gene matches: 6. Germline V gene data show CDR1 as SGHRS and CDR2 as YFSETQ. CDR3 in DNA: TGCGCCAGCAGCTCGGAGGGACAGCAGAACACTGAAGCTTTCTTT. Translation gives CASSSEGQQNTEAFF. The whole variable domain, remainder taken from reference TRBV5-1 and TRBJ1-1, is KAGVTQTPRYLIKTRGQQVTLSCSPISGHRSVSWYQQTPGQGLQFLFEYFSETQRNKGNFPGRFSGRQFSNSRSEMNVSTLELGDSALYLCASSSEGQQNTEAFFGQGTRLTVV.

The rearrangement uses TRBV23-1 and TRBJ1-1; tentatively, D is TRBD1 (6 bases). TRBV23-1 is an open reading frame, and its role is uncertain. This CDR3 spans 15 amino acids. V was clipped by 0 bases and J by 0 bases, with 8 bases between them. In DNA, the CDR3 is TGCGCCAGCAGTCAATCCACAGGGTTGAACACTGAAGCTTTCTTT. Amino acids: CASSQSTGLNTEAFF.

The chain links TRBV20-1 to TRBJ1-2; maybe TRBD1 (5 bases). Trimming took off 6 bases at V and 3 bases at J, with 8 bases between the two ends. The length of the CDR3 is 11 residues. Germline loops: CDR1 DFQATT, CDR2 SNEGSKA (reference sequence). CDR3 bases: TGCAGTGCGGGGGATCACTATGGCTACACCTTC. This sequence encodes CSAGDHYGYTF.

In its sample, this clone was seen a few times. The CDR3 DNA sequence: TGTGCCAGCAGTTTAAAGTCAGCCCAAGAGACCCAGTACTTC. It specifies CASSLKSAQETQYF. The rearrangement uses TRBV27 and TRBJ2-5; unclear D gene. The CDR3 consists of 14 residues. CDR1 is MNHEY, CDR2 SMNVEV, per germline (reference sequence). The germline V and J ends were trimmed by 2 bases and 1 base, with 8 bases remaining between them.

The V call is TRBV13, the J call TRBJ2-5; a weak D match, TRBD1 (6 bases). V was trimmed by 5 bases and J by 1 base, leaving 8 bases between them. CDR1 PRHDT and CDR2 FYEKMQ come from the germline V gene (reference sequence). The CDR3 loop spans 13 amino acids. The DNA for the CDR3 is TGTGCCAGCAGCCCGGACAGCCAAGAGACCCAGTACTTC. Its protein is CASSPDSQETQYF.

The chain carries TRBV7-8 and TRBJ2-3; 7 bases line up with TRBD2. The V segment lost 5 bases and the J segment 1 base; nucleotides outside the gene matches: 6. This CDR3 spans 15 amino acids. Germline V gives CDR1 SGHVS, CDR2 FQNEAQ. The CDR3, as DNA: TGTGCCAGCAGCCGAGGGACTACCCGCACAGATACGCAGTATTTT. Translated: CASSRGTTRTDTQYF.

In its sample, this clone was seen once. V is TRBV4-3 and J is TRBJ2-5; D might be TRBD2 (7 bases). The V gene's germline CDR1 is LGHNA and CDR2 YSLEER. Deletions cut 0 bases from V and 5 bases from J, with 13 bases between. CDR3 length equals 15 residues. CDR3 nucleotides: TGCGCCAGCAGCCAAGATGTCGGGGGGCGGGAGACCCAGTACTTC. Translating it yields CASSQDVGGRETQYF.

The CDR3 loop reads CASSRLAGYSYEQYF. CDR3 coding DNA: TGTGCCAGCAGTCGACTAGCGGGGTACTCCTACGAGCAGTACTTC. This chain joins TRBV14 and TRBJ2-7; 11 nucleotides agree with TRBD2. Per germline, CDR1 SGHDN and CDR2 FVKESK. V gave up 6 bases and J gave up 0 bases; unmatched junction bases: 4. The CDR3 spans 15 residues.

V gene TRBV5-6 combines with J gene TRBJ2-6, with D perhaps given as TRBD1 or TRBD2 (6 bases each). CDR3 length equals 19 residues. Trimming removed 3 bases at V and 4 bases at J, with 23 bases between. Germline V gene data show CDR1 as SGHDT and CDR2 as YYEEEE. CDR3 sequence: CASSSPSGAGRRGANVLTF. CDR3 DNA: TGTGCCAGCAGCTCCCCCTCGGGGGCTGGGAGGAGAGGGGCCAACGTCCTGACTTTC. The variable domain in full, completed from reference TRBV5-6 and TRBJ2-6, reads DAGVTQSPTHLIKTRGQQVTLRCSPKSGHDTVSWYQQALGQGPQFIFQYYEEEERQRGNFPDRFSGHQFPNYSSELNVNALLLGDSALYLCASSSPSGAGRRGANVLTFGAGSRLTVL.

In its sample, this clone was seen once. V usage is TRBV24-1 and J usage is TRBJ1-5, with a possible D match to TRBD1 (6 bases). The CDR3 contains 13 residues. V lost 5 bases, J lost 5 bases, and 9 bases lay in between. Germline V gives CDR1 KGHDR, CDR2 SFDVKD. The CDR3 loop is CATSGQADQPQHF. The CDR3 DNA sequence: TGTGCCACCAGTGGACAGGCCGATCAGCCCCAGCATTTT.

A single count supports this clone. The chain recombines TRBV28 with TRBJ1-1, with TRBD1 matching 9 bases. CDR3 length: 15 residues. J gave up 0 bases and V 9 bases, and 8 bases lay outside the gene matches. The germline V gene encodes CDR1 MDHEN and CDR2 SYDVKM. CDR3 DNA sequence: TGTGCCAGTCCGGGGACAGGGATGATGAACACTGAAGCTTTCTTT. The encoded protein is CASPGTGMMNTEAFF.

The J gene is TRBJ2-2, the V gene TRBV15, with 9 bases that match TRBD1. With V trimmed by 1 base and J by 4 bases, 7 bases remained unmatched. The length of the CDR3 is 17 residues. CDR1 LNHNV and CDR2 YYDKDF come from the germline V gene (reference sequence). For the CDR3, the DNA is TGTGCCACCAGCAGAGGTGGGACAGGGACCTCCACCGGGGAGCTGTTTTTT. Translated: CATSRGGTGTSTGELFF.

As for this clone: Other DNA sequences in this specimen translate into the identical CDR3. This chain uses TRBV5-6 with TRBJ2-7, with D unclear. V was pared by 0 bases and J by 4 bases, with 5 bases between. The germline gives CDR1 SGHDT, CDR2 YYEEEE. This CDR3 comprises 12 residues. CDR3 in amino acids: CASSLEGYEQYF. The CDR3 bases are TGTGCCAGCAGCTTGGAGGGTTACGAGCAGTACTTC.

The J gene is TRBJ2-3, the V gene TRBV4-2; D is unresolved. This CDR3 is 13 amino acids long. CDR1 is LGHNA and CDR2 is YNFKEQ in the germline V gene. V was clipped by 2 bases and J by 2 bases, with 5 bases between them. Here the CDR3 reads CASSQKVTDTQYF. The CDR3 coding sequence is TGTGCCAGCAGCCAAAAGGTCACAGATACGCAGTATTTT.

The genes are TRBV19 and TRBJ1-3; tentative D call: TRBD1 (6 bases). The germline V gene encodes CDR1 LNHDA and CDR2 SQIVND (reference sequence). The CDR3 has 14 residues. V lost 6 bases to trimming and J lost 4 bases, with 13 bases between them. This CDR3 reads CASRLQGGGNTIYF. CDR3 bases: TGTGCCAGTAGACTACAGGGAGGGGGAAACACCATATATTTT.

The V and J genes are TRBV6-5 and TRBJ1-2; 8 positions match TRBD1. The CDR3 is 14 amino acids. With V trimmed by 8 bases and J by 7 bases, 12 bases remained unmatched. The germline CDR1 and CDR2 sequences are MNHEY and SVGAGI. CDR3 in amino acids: CASLLRDRLFGYTF. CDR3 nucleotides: TGTGCCAGCCTCCTCCGGGACAGGCTTTTTGGCTACACCTTC.

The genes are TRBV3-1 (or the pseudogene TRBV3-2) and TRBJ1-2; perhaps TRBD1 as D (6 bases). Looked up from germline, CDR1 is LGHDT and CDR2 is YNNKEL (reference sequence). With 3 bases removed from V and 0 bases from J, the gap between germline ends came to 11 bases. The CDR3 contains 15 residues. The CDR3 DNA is TGTGCCAGCAGCCAGGGGGCCGATGCTAACTATGGCTACACCTTC. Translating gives CASSQGADANYGYTF.